Listed here are 10 T cell receptor beta chains from one sample, sequenced in a study of human T cells and chemical hapten exposure. Time point denoted: pre-sensitization, week 0. The treatment here: therapeutic diphenylcyclopropenone sensitization with weekly scalp DPC. TCRdb used MiXCR to reprocess the RACE reads, holding one entry per CDR3 protein. The sample has around 300,000 distinct CDR3 sequences, approximately 5.8% seen once. The source material was whole blood, sampled in connection with sensitization to the hapten diphenylcyclopropenone (DPC). Every receptor here comes from a woman in her late teens or twenties with alopecia areata. Some clones in this sample may be carry-over from other donors' samples.

In this sample, this clonotype turned up many times. The rearrangement links TRBV25-1 to TRBJ1-4; D not resolved. Germline CDR1 is MGHDK and CDR2 is SYGVNS. The CDR3 extends over 13 amino acids. V gave up 3 bases and J gave up 4 bases, with 6 bases separating them. In DNA, the CDR3 is TGTGCCAGCAGTGATGGAGGTAATGAAAAACTGTTTTTT. Protein product: CASSDGGNEKLFF.

This clonotype was detected only a few times. The chain combines TRBV20-1 with TRBJ2-1; D tentatively fits TRBD1 or TRBD2 (5 bases each). This CDR3 region has 15 residues. V was trimmed by 6 bases and J by 0 bases, leaving 15 bases between them. Germline V gene lookup returns CDR1 DFQATT and CDR2 SNEGSKA (reference sequence). The CDR3 sequence is CSATWDRSSYNEQFF. In DNA, the CDR3 is TGCAGTGCCACGTGGGACCGAAGCTCCTACAATGAGCAGTTCTTC.

This clonotype was seen ten or more times. This chain joins TRBV7-2 and TRBJ2-7; D gene uncertain. The V gene's germline CDR1 is SGHTA and CDR2 FQGNSA. The CDR3 sequence is 14 residues long. Trimming removed 5 bases at V and 6 bases at J, with 17 bases between. The CDR3 loop reads CASSLGPSVPEQYF. CDR3 bases: TGTGCCAGCAGCCTCGGACCTTCGGTTCCCGAGCAGTACTTC.

The sample holds many counts of this clonotype. The V gene is TRBV6-2 or TRBV6-3, the J gene TRBJ1-5; D might be TRBD1 (5 bases). This CDR3 is built from 14 residues. The germline V gene encodes CDR1 MNHEY and CDR2 SVGEGT. Trimming took off 5 bases at V and 4 bases at J, with 12 bases between the two ends. The CDR3 DNA reads as TGTGCCAGCAGTAACGAGGGGAATAATCAGCCCCAGCATTTT. Amino acids: CASSNEGNNQPQHF.

V is TRBV6-2 or TRBV6-3 and J is TRBJ1-5, with 9 bases aligning to TRBD1. V lost 5 bases and J lost 7; bases outside the gene matches: 9. Per the germline V gene, CDR1 is MNHEY and CDR2 is SVGEGT. This CDR3 region has 15 residues. Here the CDR3 DNA reads TGTGCCAGCAGTCGGACCGGGACAGGGTACCAGCCCCAGCATTTT. Translation gives CASSRTGTGYQPQHF.

This clonotype appeared many times. This chain connects TRBV5-1 to TRBJ2-7, with TRBD1 as a possible D gene (5 bases). The V gene's germline CDR1 is SGHRS and CDR2 YFSETQ. CDR3 length equals 15 residues. V was pared by 0 bases and J by 5 bases, with 15 bases between. CDR3 protein: CASSLEAGKGDEQYF. The CDR3 DNA follows: TGCGCCAGCAGCTTGGAGGCAGGGAAAGGGGACGAGCAGTACTTC.

Turning to this clonotype: A junction end diverges from the germline sequence, so it may reflect a read error. The chain links TRBV5-6 to TRBJ1-2; TRBD1 might be the D (5 bases). The CDR3 contains 12 residues. Germline CDR1 is SGHDT and CDR2 is YYEEEE. As DNA, the CDR3 is TGTACCAGCAGCTCCCAGGGAGGCGGCTACACCTTC. This encodes CTSSSQGGGYTF.

This clonotype came up many times. The chain carries TRBV20-1 and TRBJ1-1; 8 bases match TRBD1. Looked up from germline, CDR1 is DFQATT and CDR2 is SNEGSKA (reference sequence). This CDR3 has 12 amino acids. V shed 5 bases and J 4 bases; nucleotides not matched to a gene: 3. The CDR3 region has the DNA TGCAGTGCTTTCAGGGGGCGCACTGAAGCTTTCTTT. Translated: CSAFRGRTEAFF.

The J gene is TRBJ1-2, the V gene TRBV3-1, with no clear D. Trimming took 0 bases from V and 7 from J, leaving 24 bases between them. The length of the CDR3 is 18 residues. Germline CDR1 and CDR2: LGHDT and YNNKEL (reference sequence). The CDR3 coding sequence is TGTGCCAGCAGCCAAGATTTACCCATAGGAGGGATCGGTAGTGGCTACACCTTC. Protein sequence: CASSQDLPIGGIGSGYTF.

Many counts were recorded for this clonotype. This sequence joins TRBV7-2 and TRBJ2-3; D remains ambiguous. This CDR3 has 15 amino acids. Germline CDR1 is SGHTA and CDR2 is FQGNSA. V was clipped by 3 bases and J by 0 bases, with 10 bases between them. The CDR3 DNA reads TGTGCCAGCAGCTTTTCGTCCACTAGCACAGATACGCAGTATTTT. Protein: CASSFSSTSTDTQYF.